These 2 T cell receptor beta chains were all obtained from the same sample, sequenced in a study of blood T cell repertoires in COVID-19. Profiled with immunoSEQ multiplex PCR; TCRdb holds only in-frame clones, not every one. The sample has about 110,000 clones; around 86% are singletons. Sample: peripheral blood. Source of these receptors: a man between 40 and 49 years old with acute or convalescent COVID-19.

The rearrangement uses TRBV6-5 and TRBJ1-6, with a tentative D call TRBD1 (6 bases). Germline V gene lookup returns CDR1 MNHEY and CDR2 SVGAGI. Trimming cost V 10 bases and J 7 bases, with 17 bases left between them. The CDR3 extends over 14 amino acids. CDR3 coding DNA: TGTGCCACTGGGTTACAGGGAAGCAATTCACCCCTCCACTTT. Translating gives CATGLQGSNSPLHF.

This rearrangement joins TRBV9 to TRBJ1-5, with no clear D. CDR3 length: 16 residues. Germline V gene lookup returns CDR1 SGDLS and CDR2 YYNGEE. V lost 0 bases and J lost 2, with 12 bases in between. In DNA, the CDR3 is TGTGCCAGCAGCGTAGGGCCAGGCTACGGCAATCAGCCCCAGCATTTT. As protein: CASSVGPGYGNQPQHF.